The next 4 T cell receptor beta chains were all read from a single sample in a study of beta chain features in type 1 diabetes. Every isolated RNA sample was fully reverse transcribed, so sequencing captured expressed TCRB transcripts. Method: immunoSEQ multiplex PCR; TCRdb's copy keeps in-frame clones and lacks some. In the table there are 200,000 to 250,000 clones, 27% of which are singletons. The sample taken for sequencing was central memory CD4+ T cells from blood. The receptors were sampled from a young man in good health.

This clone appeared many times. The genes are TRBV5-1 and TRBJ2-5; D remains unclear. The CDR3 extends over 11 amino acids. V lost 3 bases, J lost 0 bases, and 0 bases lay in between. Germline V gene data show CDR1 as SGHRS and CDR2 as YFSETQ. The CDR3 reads CASSYQETQYF. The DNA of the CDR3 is TGCGCCAGCAGCTACCAAGAGACCCAGTACTTC.

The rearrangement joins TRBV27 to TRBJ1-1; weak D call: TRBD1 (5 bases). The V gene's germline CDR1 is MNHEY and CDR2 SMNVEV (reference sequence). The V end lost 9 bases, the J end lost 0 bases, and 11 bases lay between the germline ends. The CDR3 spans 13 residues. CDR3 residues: CASNRGLNTEAFF. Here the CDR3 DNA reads TGTGCCAGTAATCGGGGCTTGAACACTGAAGCTTTCTTT.

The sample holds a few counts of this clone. CDR3 DNA sequence: TGTGCCAGCAGCTCAAGGGCGGGGGGAAAATACAATGAGCAGTTCTTC. This translates into CASSSRAGGKYNEQFF. The chain joins TRBV7-6 to TRBJ2-1; 8 bases align to TRBD2. V shed 4 bases, J shed 4 bases, and the junction held 9 bases outside the gene matches. Germline CDR1 and CDR2: SGHVS and FNYEAQ. The CDR3 totals 16 residues. Drawing the rest from reference TRBV7-6 and TRBJ2-1, the complete variable domain is GAGVSQSPRYKVTKRGQDVALRCDPISGHVSLYWYRQALGQGPEFLTYFNYEAQQDKSGLPNDRFSAERPEGSISTLTIQRTEQRDSAMYRCASSSRAGGKYNEQFFGPGTRLTVL.

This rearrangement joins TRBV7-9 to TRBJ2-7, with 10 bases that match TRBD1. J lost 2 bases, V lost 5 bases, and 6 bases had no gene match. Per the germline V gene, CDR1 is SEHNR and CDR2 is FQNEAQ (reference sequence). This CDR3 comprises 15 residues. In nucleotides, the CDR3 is TGTGCCAGCAGCCCTCCGGGACAGGGGACCTACGAGCAGTACTTC. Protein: CASSPPGQGTYEQYF.